What follows describes a single TCR beta chain. Clones were sequenced by immunoSEQ multiplex PCR, and TCRdb holds only the in-frame ones, with some missing. The data hold some 58,000 clones, with around 90% observed a single time. The time point: cycle 4 day 1 (C4D1), after less than 7 weeks of nivolumab. Relapse after autologous stem cell transplantation occurred in every patient, and brentuximab vedotin exposure varied. The sample comes from a study of PD-1 blockade in classical Hodgkin lymphoma. The V end was cut by 5 bases, the J end by 2 bases, with 22 bases between. The CDR3 is made up of 17 amino acids. Germline V gene lookup returns CDR1 SGHAT and CDR2 FQDESV (reference sequence).

The source was peripheral blood mononuclear cells (PBMCs), collected before the fourth cycle of nivolumab. The gene calls are TRBV11-1 and TRBJ2-7, with unresolved D. The receptor was derived from a human donor with classical Hodgkin lymphoma. CDR3 nucleotides: TGTGCCAGCAGCCTAACTCCCTCTCATACTACCGCCTACGAGCAGTACTTC. Translation gives CASSLTPSHTTAYEQYF.